This TCR beta chain was found in a study of blood T cell repertoires in COVID-19. Study-level background: The United States, Italy and Spain were the sources of the acute and convalescent COVID-19 samples. Nucleic acid was either cDNA or gDNA, and it came from T cells, B-cell-depleted T cells, or PBMCs.

Data came from immunoSEQ multiplex PCR; TCRdb stores just in-frame clones and leaves some out. Among around 260,000 clones listed, 80% to 85% were seen once. The V end was cut by 2 bases, the J end by 4 bases, with 21 bases between. CDR3 length equals 17 residues. Germline V gene data show CDR1 as ENHRY and CDR2 as SYGVKD. The chain recombines TRBV10-3 with TRBJ2-7, with D perhaps matching TRBD2 (6 bases). This clonotype originated in a man in his fifties or sixties with acute or convalescent COVID-19. The sequenced sample was peripheral blood. In DNA form, the CDR3 reads TGTGCCATCAGTGAGATAAAAACCTCATCGGGAGCGTACGAGCAGTACTTC. This gives the protein CAISEIKTSSGAYEQYF.